This T cell receptor beta chain stems from a study of T cells in Graves' hyperthyroidism and ophthalmopathy. Turning to this clonotype: What it binds is unknown.

Findings and limits, study-wide: Before onset, ophthalmopathy was predicted by the model a median approximately 6.5 months earlier.

Researchers barred patients who had uncontrolled infection, other autoimmune disease, pregnancy or lactation. Clinical symptoms, serum thyroxine and TRAb, thyroid ultrasound and orbital computed tomography together formed the diagnostic basis. Between the trimmed V and J ends, which lost 4 bases and 5 bases, there was a span of 12 bases. Germline loops: CDR1 SGHNT, CDR2 YYREEE (reference sequence). The CDR3 totals 14 residues. TCR beta CDR3 regions were amplified from RNA. TCR CDR3 underwent first-round RT-PCR with the HTBI primer set. MiXCR, applied by TCRdb to the multiplex PCR reads, yields one record per CDR3 protein. The table includes 450,000 to 700,000 distinct CDR3 sequences, just over 45% detected once.

The origin of this receptor is an adult woman with Graves' disease, either hyperthyroidism or ophthalmopathy (not recorded which). The specimen was peripheral blood or thyroid tissue (not recorded which). The V and J genes are TRBV5-4 and TRBJ1-4; possible D gene TRBD1, 5 bases. CDR3 nucleotide sequence: TGTGCCAGCAGCCCGGCAGGGAGAAATGAAAAACTGTTTTTT. Its protein is CASSPAGRNEKLFF.